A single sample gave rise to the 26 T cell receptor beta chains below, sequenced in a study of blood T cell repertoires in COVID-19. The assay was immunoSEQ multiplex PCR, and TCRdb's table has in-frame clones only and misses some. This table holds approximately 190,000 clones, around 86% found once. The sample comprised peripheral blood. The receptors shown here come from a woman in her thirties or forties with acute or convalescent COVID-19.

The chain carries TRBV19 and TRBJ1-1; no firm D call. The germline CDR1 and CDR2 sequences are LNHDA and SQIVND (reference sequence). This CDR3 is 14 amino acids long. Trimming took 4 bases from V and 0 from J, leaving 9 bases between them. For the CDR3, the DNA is TGTGCCAGTAGTAGGCCCACCTTGAACACTGAAGCTTTCTTT. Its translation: CASSRPTLNTEAFF.

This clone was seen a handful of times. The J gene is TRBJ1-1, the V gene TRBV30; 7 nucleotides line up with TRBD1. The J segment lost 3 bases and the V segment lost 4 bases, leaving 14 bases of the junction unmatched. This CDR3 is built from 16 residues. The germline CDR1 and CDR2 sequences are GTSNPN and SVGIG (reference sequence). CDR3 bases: TGTGCCTGGATTTTAAGGGGGCTGCTCTTGGACACTGAAGCTTTCTTT. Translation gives CAWILRGLLLDTEAFF. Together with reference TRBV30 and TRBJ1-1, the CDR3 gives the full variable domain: SQTIHQWPATLVQPVGSPLSLECTVEGTSNPNLYWYRQAAGRGLQLLFYSVGIGQISSEVPQNLSASRPQDRQFILSSKKLLLSDSGFYLCAWILRGLLLDTEAFFGQGTRLTVV.

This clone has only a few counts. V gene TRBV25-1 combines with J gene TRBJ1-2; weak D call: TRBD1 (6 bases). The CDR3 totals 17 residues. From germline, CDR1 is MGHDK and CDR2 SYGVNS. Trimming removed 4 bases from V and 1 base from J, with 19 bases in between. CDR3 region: CASSGLGAATLNYGYTF. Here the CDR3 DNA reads TGTGCCAGCAGTGGGTTGGGGGCGGCGACCCTTAACTATGGCTACACCTTC.

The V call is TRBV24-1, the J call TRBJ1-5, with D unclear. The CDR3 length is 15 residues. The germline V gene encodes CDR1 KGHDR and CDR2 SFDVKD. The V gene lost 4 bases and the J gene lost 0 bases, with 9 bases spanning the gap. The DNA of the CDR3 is TGTGCCACCAGTGAAGGAGCCTATAGCAATCAGCCCCAGCATTTT. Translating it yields CATSEGAYSNQPQHF.

The CDR3 region has the DNA TGTGCCAGCAGTGATTACGGGTCCACTGAAGCTTTCTTT. Its translation: CASSDYGSTEAFF. This rearrangement joins TRBV2 to TRBJ1-1; D is uncertain. From germline, CDR1 is SNHLY and CDR2 FYNNEI. The CDR3 consists of 13 residues. Trimming removed 3 bases from V and 4 bases from J, with 9 bases in between.

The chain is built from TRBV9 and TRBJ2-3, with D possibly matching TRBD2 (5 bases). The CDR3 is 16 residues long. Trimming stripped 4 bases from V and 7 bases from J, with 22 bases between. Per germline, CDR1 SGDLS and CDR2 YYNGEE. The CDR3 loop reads CASSPPPGWEKNTQYF. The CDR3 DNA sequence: TGTGCCAGCAGCCCACCCCCGGGTTGGGAGAAGAATACGCAGTATTTT.

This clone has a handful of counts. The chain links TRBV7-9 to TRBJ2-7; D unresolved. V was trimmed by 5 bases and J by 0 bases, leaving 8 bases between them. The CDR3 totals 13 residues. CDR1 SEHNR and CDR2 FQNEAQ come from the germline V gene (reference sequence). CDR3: CASSPSSSYEQYF. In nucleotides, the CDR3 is TGTGCCAGCAGCCCCTCTTCCTCCTACGAGCAGTACTTC.

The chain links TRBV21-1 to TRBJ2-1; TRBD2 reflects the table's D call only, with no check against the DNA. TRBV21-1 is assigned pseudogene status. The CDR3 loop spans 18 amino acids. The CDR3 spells CASSKETYQRGRFDEQFF. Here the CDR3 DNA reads TGTGCCAGCAGCAAAGAAACCTACCAGCGGGGGAGGTTCGATGAGCAGTTCTTC.

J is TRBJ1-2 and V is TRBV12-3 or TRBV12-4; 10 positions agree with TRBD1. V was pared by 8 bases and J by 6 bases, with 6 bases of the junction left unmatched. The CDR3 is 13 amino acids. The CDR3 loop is CASRTGGVDGYTF. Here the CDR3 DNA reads TGTGCCAGCCGGACAGGGGGAGTGGATGGCTACACCTTC.

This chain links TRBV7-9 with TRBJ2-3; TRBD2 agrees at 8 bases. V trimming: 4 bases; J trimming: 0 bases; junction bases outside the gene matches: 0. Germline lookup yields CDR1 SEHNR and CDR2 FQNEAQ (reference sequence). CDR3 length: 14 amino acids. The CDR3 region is CASSSSGSTDTQYF. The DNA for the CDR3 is TGTGCCAGCAGCTCTAGCGGGAGCACAGATACGCAGTATTTT.

CDR3 in amino acids: CASSFRGGYEQYF. As DNA, the CDR3 is TGTGCCAGCAGCTTCCGGGGGGGTTACGAGCAGTACTTC. V usage is TRBV7-9 and J usage is TRBJ2-7, with 8 nucleotides matching TRBD2. There are 13 residues in the CDR3. The trim removed 3 bases at V and 4 bases at J, leaving 2 bases unmatched. CDR1 is SEHNR and CDR2 is FQNEAQ in the germline V gene (reference sequence). The variable domain in full, completed from reference TRBV7-9 and TRBJ2-7, reads DTGVSQNPRHKITKRGQNVTFRCDPISEHNRLYWYRQTLGQGPEFLTYFQNEAQLEKSRLLSDRFSAERPKGSFSTLEIQRTEQGDSAMYLCASSFRGGYEQYFGPGTRLTVT.

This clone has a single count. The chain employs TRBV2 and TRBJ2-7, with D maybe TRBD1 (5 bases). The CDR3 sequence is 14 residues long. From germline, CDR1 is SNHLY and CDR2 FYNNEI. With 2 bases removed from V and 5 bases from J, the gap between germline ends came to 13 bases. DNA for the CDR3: TGTGCCAGCAGTGAACGGGTCAGGGTCAACGAGCAGTACTTC. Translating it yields CASSERVRVNEQYF.

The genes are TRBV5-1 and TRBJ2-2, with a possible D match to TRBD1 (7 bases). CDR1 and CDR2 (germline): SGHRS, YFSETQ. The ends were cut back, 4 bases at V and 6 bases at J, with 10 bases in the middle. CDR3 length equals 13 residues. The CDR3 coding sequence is TGCGCCAGCAGCACCAGGGGGGCCGGGGAGCTGTTTTTT. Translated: CASSTRGAGELFF.

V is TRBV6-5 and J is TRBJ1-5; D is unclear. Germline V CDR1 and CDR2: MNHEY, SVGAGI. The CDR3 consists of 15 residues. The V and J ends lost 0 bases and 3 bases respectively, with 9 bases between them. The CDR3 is CASSYSGQINQPQHF. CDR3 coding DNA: TGTGCCAGCAGTTACTCTGGGCAGATCAATCAGCCCCAGCATTTT.

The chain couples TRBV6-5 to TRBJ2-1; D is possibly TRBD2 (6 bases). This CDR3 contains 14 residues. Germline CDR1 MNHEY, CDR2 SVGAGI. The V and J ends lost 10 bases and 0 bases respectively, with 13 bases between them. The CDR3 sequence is CAIKPGSSYNEQFF. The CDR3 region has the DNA TGTGCCATTAAACCCGGGAGCTCCTACAATGAGCAGTTCTTC.

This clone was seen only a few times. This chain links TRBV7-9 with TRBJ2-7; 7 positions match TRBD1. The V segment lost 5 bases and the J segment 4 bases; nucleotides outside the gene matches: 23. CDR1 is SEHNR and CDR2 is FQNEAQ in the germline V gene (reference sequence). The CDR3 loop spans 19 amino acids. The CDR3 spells CASSRGAGTDPHLFYEQYF. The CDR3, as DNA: TGTGCCAGCAGCAGAGGCGCCGGGACAGACCCCCACTTGTTTTACGAGCAGTACTTC.

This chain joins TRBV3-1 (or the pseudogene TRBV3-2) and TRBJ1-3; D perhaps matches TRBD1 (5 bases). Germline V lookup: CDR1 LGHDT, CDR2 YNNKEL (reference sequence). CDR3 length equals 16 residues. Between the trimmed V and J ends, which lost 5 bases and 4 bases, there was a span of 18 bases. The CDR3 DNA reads TGTGCCAGCAGCTTACTTCAGGGACTGGGAGGAAACACCATATATTTT. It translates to CASSLLQGLGGNTIYF.

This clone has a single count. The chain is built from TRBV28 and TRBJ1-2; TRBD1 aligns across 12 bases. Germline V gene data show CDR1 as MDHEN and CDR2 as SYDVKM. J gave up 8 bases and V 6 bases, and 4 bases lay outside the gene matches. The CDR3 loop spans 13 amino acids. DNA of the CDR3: TGTGCCAGCAGCTGGGACAGGGGGCTCGGCTACACCTTC. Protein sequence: CASSWDRGLGYTF.

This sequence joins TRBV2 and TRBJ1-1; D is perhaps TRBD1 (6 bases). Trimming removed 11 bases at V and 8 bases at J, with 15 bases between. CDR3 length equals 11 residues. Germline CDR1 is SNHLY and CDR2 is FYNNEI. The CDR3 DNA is TGTGCCGGTAGCAATAGGGGGGAAGCTTTCTTT. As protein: CAGSNRGEAFF.

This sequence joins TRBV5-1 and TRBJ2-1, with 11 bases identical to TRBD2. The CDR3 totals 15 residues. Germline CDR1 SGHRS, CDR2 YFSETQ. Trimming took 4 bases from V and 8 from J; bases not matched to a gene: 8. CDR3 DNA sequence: TGCGCCAGCAGCGCGACTAGCGGGAACGGCCATGAGCAGTTCTTC. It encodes CASSATSGNGHEQFF. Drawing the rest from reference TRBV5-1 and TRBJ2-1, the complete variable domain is KAGVTQTPRYLIKTRGQQVTLSCSPISGHRSVSWYQQTPGQGLQFLFEYFSETQRNKGNFPGRFSGRQFSNSRSEMNVSTLELGDSALYLCASSATSGNGHEQFFGPGTRLTVL.

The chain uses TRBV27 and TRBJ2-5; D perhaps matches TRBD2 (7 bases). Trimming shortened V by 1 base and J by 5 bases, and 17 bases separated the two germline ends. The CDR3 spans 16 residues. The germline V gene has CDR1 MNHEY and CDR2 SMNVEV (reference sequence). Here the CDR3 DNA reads TGTGCCAGCAGTTTATTGGGAGGGGGACGCGGGGAGACCCAGTACTTC. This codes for CASSLLGGGRGETQYF.

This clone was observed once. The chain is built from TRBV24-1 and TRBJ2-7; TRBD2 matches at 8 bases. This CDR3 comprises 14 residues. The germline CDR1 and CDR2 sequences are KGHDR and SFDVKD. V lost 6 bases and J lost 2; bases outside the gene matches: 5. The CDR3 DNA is TGTGCCACCAGTCCCGGGACTAGTCCCTACGAGCAGTACTTC. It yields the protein CATSPGTSPYEQYF.

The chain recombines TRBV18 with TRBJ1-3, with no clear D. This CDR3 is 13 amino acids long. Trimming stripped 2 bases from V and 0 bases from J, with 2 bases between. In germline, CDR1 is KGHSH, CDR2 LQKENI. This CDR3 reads CASSPYSGNTIYF. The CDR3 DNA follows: TGTGCCAGCTCACCATACTCTGGAAACACCATATATTTT.

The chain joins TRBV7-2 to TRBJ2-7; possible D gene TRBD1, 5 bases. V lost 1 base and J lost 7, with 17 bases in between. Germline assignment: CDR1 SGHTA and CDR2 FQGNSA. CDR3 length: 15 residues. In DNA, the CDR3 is TGTGCCAGCAGCTTAGGTTACACAGGTATTGCGGAGCAGTACTTC. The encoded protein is CASSLGYTGIAEQYF.

This chain's CDR3 is CASSFPTGTSHTGELFF. The CDR3, as DNA: TGTGCCAGCAGCTTTCCAACCGGGACTAGCCACACCGGGGAGCTGTTTTTT. This sequence joins TRBV11-2 and TRBJ2-2; 9 bases fit TRBD2. The CDR3 loop spans 17 amino acids. The germline CDR1 and CDR2 sequences are SGHAT and FQNNGV. With V trimmed by 3 bases and J by 3 bases, 8 bases remained unmatched.

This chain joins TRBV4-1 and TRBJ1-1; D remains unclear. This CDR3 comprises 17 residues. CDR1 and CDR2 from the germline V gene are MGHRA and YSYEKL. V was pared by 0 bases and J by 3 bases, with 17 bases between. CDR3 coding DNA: TGCGCCAGCAGCCAAGAGAGGGCTGGGTTTCGGGACACTGAAGCTTTCTTT. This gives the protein CASSQERAGFRDTEAFF.